The clone carrying this T cell receptor (beta chain) has more than one count but fewer than ten. The CDR3 totals 14 residues. CDR1 is SQVTM and CDR2 is ANQGSEA in the germline V gene. V lost 2 bases and J 1 base, leaving 11 bases between the germline ends. This sample was taken from a study of beta chain features in type 1 diabetes. Every isolated RNA sample was fully reverse transcribed, so sequencing captured expressed TCRB transcripts. The repertoire was sequenced with immunoSEQ multiplex PCR; TCRdb's copy has only in-frame clones and lacks some. The repertoire holds about 470,000 clones, 25% to 35% seen once, with 0.05% to 0.065% in the top ten.

The sequence was obtained from a man aged 18-30 years in good health. The V gene is TRBV29-1, the J gene TRBJ1-1; D is unresolved. Input material: naive CD4+ T cells from blood. In DNA, the CDR3 is TGCAGCGTTGAAATCCCACCTCGGAACACTGAAGCTTTCTTT. It translates to CSVEIPPRNTEAFF.